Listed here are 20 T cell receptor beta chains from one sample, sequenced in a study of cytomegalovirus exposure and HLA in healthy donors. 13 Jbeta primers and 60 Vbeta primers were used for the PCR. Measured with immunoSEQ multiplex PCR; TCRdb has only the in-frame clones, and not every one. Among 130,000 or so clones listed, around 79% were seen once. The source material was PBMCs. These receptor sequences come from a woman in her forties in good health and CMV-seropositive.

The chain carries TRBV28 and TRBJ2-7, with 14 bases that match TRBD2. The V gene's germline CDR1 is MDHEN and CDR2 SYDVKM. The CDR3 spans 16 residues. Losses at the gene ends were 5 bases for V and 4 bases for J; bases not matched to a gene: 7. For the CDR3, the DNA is TGTGCCAGCAGTCTGGGACTAGCGGGAGCAAGGTACGAGCAGTACTTC. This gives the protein CASSLGLAGARYEQYF.

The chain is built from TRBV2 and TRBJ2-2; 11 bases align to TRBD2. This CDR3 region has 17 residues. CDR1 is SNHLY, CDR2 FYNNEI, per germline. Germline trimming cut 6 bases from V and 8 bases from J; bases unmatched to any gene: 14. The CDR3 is CASRTGTSGHSRGELFF. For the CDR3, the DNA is TGTGCCAGCAGGACCGGGACTAGCGGTCACAGCCGAGGGGAGCTGTTTTTT. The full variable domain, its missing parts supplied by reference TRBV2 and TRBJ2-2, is EPEVTQTPSHQVTQMGQEVILRCVPISNHLYFYWYRQILGQKVEFLVSFYNNEISEKSEIFDDQFSVERPDGSNFTLKIRSTKLEDSAMYFCASRTGTSGHSRGELFFGEGSRLTVL.

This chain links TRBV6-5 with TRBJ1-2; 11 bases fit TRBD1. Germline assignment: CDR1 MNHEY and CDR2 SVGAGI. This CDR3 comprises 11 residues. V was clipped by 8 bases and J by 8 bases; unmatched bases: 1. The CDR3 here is CASGDRGGYTF. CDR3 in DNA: TGTGCCAGCGGGGACAGGGGGGGCTACACCTTC.

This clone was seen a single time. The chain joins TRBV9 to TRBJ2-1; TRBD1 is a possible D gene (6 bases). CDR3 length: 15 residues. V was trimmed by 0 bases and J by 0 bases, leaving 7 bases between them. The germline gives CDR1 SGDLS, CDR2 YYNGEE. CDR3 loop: CASSVEGGSYNEQFF. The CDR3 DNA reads TGTGCCAGCAGCGTAGAAGGGGGCTCCTACAATGAGCAGTTCTTC.

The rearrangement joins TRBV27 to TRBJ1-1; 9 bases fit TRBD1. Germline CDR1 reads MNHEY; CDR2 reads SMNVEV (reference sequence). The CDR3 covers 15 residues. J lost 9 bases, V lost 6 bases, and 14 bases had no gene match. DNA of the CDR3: TGTGCCAGCAGACCAACCATAGGACAGGGGAGGAAAGCTTTCTTT. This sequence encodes CASRPTIGQGRKAFF.

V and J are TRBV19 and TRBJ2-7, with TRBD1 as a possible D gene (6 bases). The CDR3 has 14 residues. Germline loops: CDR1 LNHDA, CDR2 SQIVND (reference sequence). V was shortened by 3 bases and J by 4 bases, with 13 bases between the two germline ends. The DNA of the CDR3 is TGTGCCAGTAGTATTACGACAGGCGTTTACGAGCAGTACTTC. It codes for CASSITTGVYEQYF.

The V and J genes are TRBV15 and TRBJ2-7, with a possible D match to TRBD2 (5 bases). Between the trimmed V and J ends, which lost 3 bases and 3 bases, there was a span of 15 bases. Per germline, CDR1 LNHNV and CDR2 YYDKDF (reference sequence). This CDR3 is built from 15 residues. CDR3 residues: CATSRYREGLYEQYF. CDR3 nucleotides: TGTGCCACCAGCAGGTACCGGGAAGGCCTCTACGAGCAGTACTTC.

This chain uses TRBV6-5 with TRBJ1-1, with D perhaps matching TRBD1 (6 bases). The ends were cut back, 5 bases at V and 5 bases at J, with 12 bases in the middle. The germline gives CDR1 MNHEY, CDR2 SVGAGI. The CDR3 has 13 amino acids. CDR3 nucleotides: TGTGCCAGCAGTCCACGGGGGGCGACTGAAGCTTTCTTT. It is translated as CASSPRGATEAFF.

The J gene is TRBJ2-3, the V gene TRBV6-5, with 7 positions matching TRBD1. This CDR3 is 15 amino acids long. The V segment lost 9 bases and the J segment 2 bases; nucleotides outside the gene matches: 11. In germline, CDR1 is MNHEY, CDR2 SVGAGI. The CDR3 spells CARCLSGTATDTQYF. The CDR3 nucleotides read TGTGCCAGGTGCTTGTCCGGGACAGCCACAGATACGCAGTATTTT.

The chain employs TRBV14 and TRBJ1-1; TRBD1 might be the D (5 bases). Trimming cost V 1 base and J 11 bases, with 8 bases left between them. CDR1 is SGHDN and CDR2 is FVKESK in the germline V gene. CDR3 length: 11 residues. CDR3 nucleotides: TGTGCCAGCAGCCAAGGGGGCCGGGCTTTCTTT. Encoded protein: CASSQGGRAFF.

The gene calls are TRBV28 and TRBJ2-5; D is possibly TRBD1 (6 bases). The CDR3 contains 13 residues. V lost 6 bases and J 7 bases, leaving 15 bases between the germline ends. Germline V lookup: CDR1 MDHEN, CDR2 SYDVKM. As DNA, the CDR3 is TGTGCCAGCAGAATAGACCGAGGGGGGACCCAGTACTTC. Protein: CASRIDRGGTQYF. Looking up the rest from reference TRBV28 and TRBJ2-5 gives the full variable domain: DVKVTQSSRYLVKRTGEKVFLECVQDMDHENMFWYRQDPGLGLRLIYFSYDVKMKEKGDIPEGYSVSREKKERFSLILESASTNQTSMYLCASRIDRGGTQYFGPGTRLLVL.

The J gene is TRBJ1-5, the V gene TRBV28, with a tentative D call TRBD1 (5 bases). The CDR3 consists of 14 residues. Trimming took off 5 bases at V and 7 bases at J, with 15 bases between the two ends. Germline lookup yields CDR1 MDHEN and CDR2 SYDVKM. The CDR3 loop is CASSPLGRAQPQHF. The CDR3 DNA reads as TGTGCCAGCAGTCCTCTGGGCAGGGCGCAGCCCCAGCATTTT.

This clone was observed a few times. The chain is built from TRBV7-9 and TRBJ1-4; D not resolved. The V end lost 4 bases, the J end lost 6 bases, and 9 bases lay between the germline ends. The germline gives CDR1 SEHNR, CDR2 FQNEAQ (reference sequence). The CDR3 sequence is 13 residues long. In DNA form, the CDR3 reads TGTGCCAGCAGCTCGGATCAGGATGAAAAACTGTTTTTT. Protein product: CASSSDQDEKLFF.

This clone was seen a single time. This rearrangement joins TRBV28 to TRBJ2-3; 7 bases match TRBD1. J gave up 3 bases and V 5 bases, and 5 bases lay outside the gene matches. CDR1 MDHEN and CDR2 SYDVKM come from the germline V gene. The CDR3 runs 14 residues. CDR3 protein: CASSPRGQTDTQYF. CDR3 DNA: TGTGCCAGCAGTCCAAGGGGACAGACAGATACGCAGTATTTT.

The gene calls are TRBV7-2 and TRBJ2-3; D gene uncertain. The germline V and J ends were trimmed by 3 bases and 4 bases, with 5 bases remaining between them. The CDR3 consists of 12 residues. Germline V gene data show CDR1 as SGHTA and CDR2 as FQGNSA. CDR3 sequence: CASSFSPDTQYF. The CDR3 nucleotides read TGTGCCAGCAGCTTCTCCCCAGATACGCAGTATTTT.

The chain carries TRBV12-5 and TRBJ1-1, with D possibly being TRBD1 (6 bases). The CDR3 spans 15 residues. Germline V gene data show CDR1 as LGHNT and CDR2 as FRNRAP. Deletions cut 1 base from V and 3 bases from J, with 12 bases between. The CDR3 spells CASGLGGGSDTEAFF. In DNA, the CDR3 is TGTGCTAGTGGTTTGGGGGGGGGCTCGGACACTGAAGCTTTCTTT.

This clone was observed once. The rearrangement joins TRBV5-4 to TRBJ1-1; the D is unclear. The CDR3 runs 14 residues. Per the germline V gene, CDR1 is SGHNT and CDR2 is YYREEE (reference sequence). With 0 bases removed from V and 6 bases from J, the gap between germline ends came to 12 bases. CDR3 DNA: TGTGCCAGCAGCTTGGGTTCCGGGGAGGCTGAAGCTTTCTTT. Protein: CASSLGSGEAEAFF.

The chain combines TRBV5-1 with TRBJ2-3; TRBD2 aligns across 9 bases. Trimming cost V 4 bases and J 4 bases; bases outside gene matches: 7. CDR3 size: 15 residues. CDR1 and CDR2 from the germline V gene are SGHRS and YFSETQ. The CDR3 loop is CASSQAGGPADTQYF. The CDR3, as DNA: TGCGCCAGCAGCCAGGCGGGGGGGCCCGCAGATACGCAGTATTTT. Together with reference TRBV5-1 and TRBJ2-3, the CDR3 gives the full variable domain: KAGVTQTPRYLIKTRGQQVTLSCSPISGHRSVSWYQQTPGQGLQFLFEYFSETQRNKGNFPGRFSGRQFSNSRSEMNVSTLELGDSALYLCASSQAGGPADTQYFGPGTRLTVL.

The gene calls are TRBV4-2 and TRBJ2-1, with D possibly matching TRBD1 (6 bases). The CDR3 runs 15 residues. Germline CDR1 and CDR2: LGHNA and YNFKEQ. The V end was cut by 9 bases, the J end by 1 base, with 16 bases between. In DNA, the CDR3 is TGTGCCAGACGGGACACTAGTATTTCCTACAATGAGCAGTTCTTC. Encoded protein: CARRDTSISYNEQFF.

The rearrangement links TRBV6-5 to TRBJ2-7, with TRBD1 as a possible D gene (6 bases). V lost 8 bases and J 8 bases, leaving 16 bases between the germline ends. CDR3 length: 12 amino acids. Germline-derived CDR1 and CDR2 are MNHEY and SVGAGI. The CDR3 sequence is CASRTGSNKQYF. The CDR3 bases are TGTGCCAGCCGTACAGGGTCAAACAAGCAGTACTTC.